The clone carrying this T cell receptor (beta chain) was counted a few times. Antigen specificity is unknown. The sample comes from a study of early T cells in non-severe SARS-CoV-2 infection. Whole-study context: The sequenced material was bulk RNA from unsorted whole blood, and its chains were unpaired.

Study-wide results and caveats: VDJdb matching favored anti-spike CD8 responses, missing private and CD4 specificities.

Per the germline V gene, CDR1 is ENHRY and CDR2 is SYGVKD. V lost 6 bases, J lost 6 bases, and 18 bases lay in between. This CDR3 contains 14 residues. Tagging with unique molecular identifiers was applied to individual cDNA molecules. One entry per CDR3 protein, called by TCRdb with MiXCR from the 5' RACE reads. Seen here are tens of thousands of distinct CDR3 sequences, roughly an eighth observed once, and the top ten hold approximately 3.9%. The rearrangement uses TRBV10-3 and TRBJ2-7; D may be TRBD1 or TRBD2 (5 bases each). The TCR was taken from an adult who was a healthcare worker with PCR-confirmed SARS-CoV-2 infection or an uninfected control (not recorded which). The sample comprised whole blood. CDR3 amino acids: CAIRSGTRSIEQYF. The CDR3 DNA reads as TGTGCCATCAGGTCCGGGACCCGCTCGATCGAGCAGTACTTC.